The 12 T cell receptor beta chains presented below share a single source sample, sequenced in a study of blood T cells in healthy people across ages. Next came a second PCR, run for about 7 to 12 cycles, which used a sample-barcoded 5' primer along with a J-beta primer mix. Each CDR3 protein gets one entry after TCRdb re-called the 5' RACE reads with MiXCR. The table records over a million distinct CDR3 sequences, roughly 24% of them present only once. The sample was also reused in another study, on T cells of mothers and their children.

Sequenced input: blood. Receptor source: a girl aged 2 to 9 in good health.

In this sample, this clonotype turned up a few times. The rearrangement uses TRBV4-3 and TRBJ2-1; 10 bases map to TRBD2. Germline V lookup: CDR1 LGHNA, CDR2 YSLEER. The CDR3 spans 17 residues. The junction had 7 bases not matched to a gene; V was cut back by 0 bases and J by 5 bases. The CDR3 here is CASSQDRWTSGDNEQFF. The CDR3 DNA is TGCGCCAGCAGCCAAGATCGATGGACTAGCGGAGACAATGAGCAGTTCTTC.

In its sample, this clonotype was seen a few times. The CDR3 reads CASTEGPREETQYF. CDR3 nucleotides: TGTGCCAGCACCGAAGGCCCACGGGAGGAGACCCAGTACTTC. The J gene is TRBJ2-5, the V gene TRBV7-2; D perhaps matches TRBD2 (6 bases). This CDR3 contains 14 residues. Per germline, CDR1 SGHTA and CDR2 FQGNSA. V was cut by 7 bases and J by 5 bases, with 17 bases left in between.

This clonotype was seen only a few times. This chain joins TRBV20-1 and TRBJ2-7; D is unresolved. The CDR3 extends over 13 amino acids. The ends were cut back, 7 bases at V and 2 bases at J, with 15 bases in the middle. From germline, CDR1 is DFQATT and CDR2 SNEGSKA (reference sequence). Here the CDR3 DNA reads TGCAGTGTATTATTAGACGGAACCTACGAGCAGTACTTC. Amino acids: CSVLLDGTYEQYF.

This clonotype was detected a few times. This chain links TRBV5-1 with TRBJ2-5, with TRBD2 identical over 14 bases. The J call may be incorrect, as the DNA end agrees better with TRBJ2-1. CDR1 SGHRS and CDR2 YFSETQ come from the germline V gene. There are 17 residues in the CDR3. The CDR3 spells CASSLAGLAGGINEQFF. The CDR3, as DNA: TGCGCCAGCAGCTTGGCCGGACTAGCGGGAGGAATTAATGAGCAGTTCTTC.

Regarding this clonotype: One base separates it from a far larger clone, so it is likely a read error. The chain employs TRBV3-1 and TRBJ2-7; 8 nucleotides align to TRBD1. Germline V gene lookup returns CDR1 LGHDT and CDR2 YNNKEL (reference sequence). The CDR3 runs 13 residues. The chain's CDR3 is CASSPGQGYGQYF. CDR3 nucleotide sequence: TGTGCCAGCAGCCCAGGACAGGGCTACGGGCAGTACTTC.

This clonotype was picked up a small number of times. The chain combines TRBV12-3 or TRBV12-4 with TRBJ1-4; D unresolved. The length of the CDR3 is 15 residues. Deletions cut 6 bases from V and 5 bases from J, with 16 bases between. The CDR3 sequence: CASRTLERDNEKLFF. The DNA of the CDR3 is TGTGCCAGCAGAACCCTAGAGAGAGACAATGAAAAACTGTTTTTT.

The rearrangement joins TRBV7-6 to TRBJ1-4; 7 bases line up with TRBD1. Germline lookup yields CDR1 SGHVS and CDR2 FNYEAQ. With V trimmed by 5 bases and J by 8 bases, 14 bases remained unmatched. This CDR3 has 16 residues. The CDR3 is CASSLGTDEVREKLFF. DNA of the CDR3: TGTGCCAGCAGCCTGGGGACAGACGAAGTCCGGGAAAAACTGTTTTTT. Variable domain in full (rest from reference TRBV7-6 and TRBJ1-4): GAGVSQSPRYKVTKRGQDVALRCDPISGHVSLYWYRQALGQGPEFLTYFNYEAQQDKSGLPNDRFSAERPEGSISTLTIQRTEQRDSAMYRCASSLGTDEVREKLFFGSGTQLSVL.

V is TRBV7-9 and J is TRBJ2-5; 7 bases map to TRBD2. V lost 5 bases, J lost 3 bases, and 12 bases stayed unmatched. The germline V gene has CDR1 SEHNR and CDR2 FQNEAQ (reference sequence). CDR3 length: 16 amino acids. The CDR3 region is CASSPLGEGREETQYF. CDR3 in DNA: TGTGCCAGCAGCCCCCTCGGGGAGGGCCGGGAAGAGACCCAGTACTTC. The entire variable domain, with the rest obtained from reference TRBV7-9 and TRBJ2-5, is as follows: DTGVSQNPRHKITKRGQNVTFRCDPISEHNRLYWYRQTLGQGPEFLTYFQNEAQLEKSRLLSDRFSAERPKGSFSTLEIQRTEQGDSAMYLCASSPLGEGREETQYFGPGTRLLVL.

Worth noting for this clonotype: Germline is not matched at one junction end, which may reflect a read error. The V and J genes are TRBV7-9 and TRBJ2-5; D gene uncertain. Germline loops: CDR1 SEHNR, CDR2 FQNEAQ (reference sequence). The CDR3 has 10 amino acids. CDR3 in amino acids: CASSVNEQLF. The DNA of the CDR3 is TGTGCCAGCAGCGTCAATGAGCAGCTCTTC.

The chain combines TRBV6-6 with TRBJ2-2; 7 positions agree with TRBD1. From germline, CDR1 is MNHNY and CDR2 SVGAGI (reference sequence). V was pared by 10 bases and J by 2 bases, with 7 bases of the junction left unmatched. The CDR3 runs to 14 residues. CDR3 loop: CATSRDSNTGELFF. The CDR3 DNA follows: TGTGCCACATCCCGGGACAGCAACACCGGGGAGCTGTTTTTT.

The chain uses TRBV20-1 and TRBJ1-6; 8 bases are shared with TRBD1. The CDR3 contains 14 residues. The trim removed 3 bases at V and 7 bases at J, leaving 5 bases unmatched. Looked up from germline, CDR1 is DFQATT and CDR2 is SNEGSKA (reference sequence). The CDR3 is CSARGQDGNSPLHF. CDR3 in DNA: TGCAGTGCTAGGGGACAGGATGGAAATTCACCCCTCCACTTT.

The chain recombines TRBV6-6 with TRBJ2-3; D not certain. The CDR3 contains 12 residues. In germline, CDR1 is MNHNY, CDR2 SVGAGI (reference sequence). The germline V and J ends were trimmed by 5 bases and 6 bases, with 9 bases remaining between them. This CDR3 is CASSVIPDTQYF. Here the CDR3 DNA reads TGTGCCAGCAGTGTGATCCCCGATACGCAGTATTTT.